Listed below are T cell receptor beta chains from one sample, sequenced in a study of blood T cell repertoires in COVID-19. Clones were sequenced by immunoSEQ multiplex PCR, and TCRdb holds only the in-frame ones, with some missing. The sample includes approximately 150,000 clones, approximately 80% of them seen just once. The sequencing sample was made of PBMCs or T cells enriched from blood (not recorded which). These receptors all stem from a woman aged 45-65 years who had recovered from COVID-19. The CDR3 runs from the conserved cysteine through the conserved F or W. Fields, in order: V gene, CDR3 length, D gene, clone size, J gene, CDR3 protein, CDR3 DNA. The D gene is left open where the match is weak. Where a row states a size, it is once, few, many or the class of an expanded clone; other rows omit it.

TRBV27,17,-,once,TRBJ2-2,CASSLFYDFMNTGELFF,TGTGCCAGCAGTTTATTCTATGACTTCATGAACACCGGGGAGCTGTTTTTT
TRBV9,17,TRBD2,-,TRBJ2-3,CASSAGTSGGPTDTQYF,TGTGCCAGCAGCGCCGGGACTAGCGGGGGACCCACAGATACGCAGTATTTT
TRBV5-1,14,-,-,TRBJ2-2,CASSLDGDTGELFF,TGCGCCAGCAGCTTGGACGGGGACACCGGGGAGCTGTTTTTT
TRBV5-1,15,TRBD1,few,TRBJ2-5,CASSSGTGKRETQYF,TGCGCCAGCAGCTCCGGGACAGGGAAAAGAGAGACCCAGTACTTC
TRBV6-1,18,-,-,TRBJ2-6,CASSDGHPTFSGANVLTF,TGTGCCAGCAGTGATGGACACCCAACTTTCTCTGGGGCCAACGTCCTGACTTTC
TRBV6-6,13,TRBD1,-,TRBJ2-7,CASSYSTGPEQYF,TGTGCCAGCAGTTACTCGACAGGGCCGGAGCAGTACTTC
TRBV20-1,13,TRBD1,-,TRBJ1-5,CSASGGTGQPQHF,TGCAGTGCTAGTGGGGGGACAGGGCAGCCCCAGCATTTT
TRBV4-1,17,TRBD2,-,TRBJ2-2,CASSQGTSGDITGELFF,TGCGCCAGCAGCCAAGGGACTAGCGGGGATATCACCGGGGAGCTGTTTTTT
TRBV6-5,14,TRBD1,-,TRBJ1-2,CASRDRGREVGYTF,TGTGCCAGCAGGGACAGGGGCCGCGAGGTTGGCTACACCTTC
TRBV4-2,14,-,few,TRBJ2-7,CASSRESGRYEQYF,TGTGCCAGCAGCCGTGAAAGCGGGCGCTACGAGCAGTACTTC
TRBV7-2,14,-,-,TRBJ1-2,CASSKRDKNYGYTF,TGTGCCAGCAGCAAAAGGGACAAAAACTATGGCTACACCTTC
TRBV4-3,14,-,-,TRBJ2-7,CASSPGGRAYEQYF,TGCGCCAGCAGCCCTGGGGGCAGGGCCTACGAGCAGTACTTC
TRBV7-9,14,-,-,TRBJ1-4,CASSRTGGAGKLFF,TGTGCCAGCAGCCGCACGGGTGGGGCCGGAAAACTGTTTTTT
TRBV27,15,-,-,TRBJ2-1,CASSRLGSSYNEQFF,TGTGCCAGCAGCCGGCTGGGGAGTTCCTACAATGAGCAGTTCTTC
TRBV18,13,-,-,TRBJ2-2,CASSPSGVGELFF,TGTGCCAGCTCACCATCGGGGGTCGGGGAGCTGTTTTTT
TRBV6-5,12,-,-,TRBJ1-2,CASSYRTGSYTF,TGTGCCAGCAGTTACCGTACAGGCAGCTACACCTTC
TRBV11-2,15,-,few,TRBJ1-1,CASSLGRQLNTEAFF,TGTGCCAGCAGCCTCGGCCGACAGTTGAACACTGAAGCTTTCTTT
TRBV28,16,TRBD1,-,TRBJ1-4,CASSQRQGASIEKLFF,TGTGCCAGCAGCCAACGGCAGGGGGCGAGTATTGAAAAACTGTTTTTT
TRBV7-6,15,TRBD2,-,TRBJ2-3,CASSLSGGSTDTQYF,TGTGCCAGCAGCTTAAGCGGGGGGAGCACAGATACGCAGTATTTT
TRBV10-2,13,-,-,TRBJ1-1,CASSESWAPEAFF,TGCGCCAGCAGTGAGTCTTGGGCTCCTGAAGCTTTCTTT
TRBV11-3,15,TRBD1,-,TRBJ2-7,CASSLPPGQGFEQYF,TGTGCCAGCAGCTTACCCCCGGGACAGGGGTTCGAGCAGTACTTC
TRBV7-8,16,TRBD2,many,TRBJ2-2,CASSLVAASGTGELFF,TGTGCCAGCAGCTTAGTAGCCGCTAGCGGCACCGGGGAGCTGTTTTTT
TRBV11-1,14,-,-,TRBJ1-2,CASSLQDGPYGYTF,TGTGCCAGCAGCTTACAGGATGGCCCCTATGGCTACACCTTC
TRBV10-3,15,-,-,TRBJ1-6,CAISEGTAWGSPLHF,TGTGCCATCAGTGAGGGAACAGCATGGGGCTCACCCCTCCACTTT
TRBV3-1/TRBV3-2,15,TRBD1,-,TRBJ1-4,CASSQEAGGDEKLFF,TGTGCCAGCAGCCAAGAAGCAGGGGGAGATGAAAAACTGTTTTTT
TRBV5-6,16,-,-,TRBJ1-4,CASSLRSNRVNEKLFF,TGTGCCAGCAGCTTGAGGTCGAACCGGGTAAATGAAAAACTGTTTTTT
TRBV3-1/TRBV3-2,17,TRBD1,-,TRBJ1-2,CASSLRIQGAVSFGYTF,TGTGCCAGCAGCCTAAGAATCCAGGGGGCGGTGTCGTTCGGCTACACCTTC
TRBV7-9,16,-,-,TRBJ2-4,CASSLEGGLFQNIQYF,TGTGCCAGCAGCTTAGAGGGGGGGTTGTTCCAAAACATTCAGTACTTC
TRBV7-2,16,TRBD2,-,TRBJ2-1,CASSPALGLAVYEQFF,TGTGCCAGCAGCCCAGCGCTGGGACTAGCCGTCTATGAGCAGTTCTTC
TRBV7-7,17,-,-,TRBJ1-4,CELRGGTTGLKNEKLFF,TGTGAATTAAGGGGCGGAACGACCGGACTAAAAAATGAAAAACTGTTTTTT
TRBV28,18,TRBD1,-,TRBJ2-6,CASSLTGVKPSGANVLTF,TGTGCCAGCAGTCTCACAGGGGTGAAACCCTCTGGGGCCAACGTCCTGACTTTC
TRBV9,15,TRBD1,-,TRBJ1-1,CASSVTGNRNTEAFF,TGTGCCAGCAGCGTGACAGGGAACAGGAACACTGAAGCTTTCTTT
TRBV5-5,15,-,-,TRBJ2-1,CASSLLAGYHNEQFF,TGTGCCAGCAGCTTATTGGCAGGGTACCACAATGAGCAGTTCTTC
TRBV29-1,14,TRBD1,-,TRBJ1-2,CSVREGGQGRGYTF,TGCAGCGTCCGGGAGGGGGGACAGGGAAGAGGCTACACCTTC
TRBV3-1/TRBV3-2,15,TRBD2,once,TRBJ2-5,CASSPPWGGPETQYF,TGTGCCAGCAGCCCCCCCTGGGGGGGTCCGGAGACCCAGTACTTC
TRBV4-2,15,-,few,TRBJ1-1,CASSQVEGGFTEAFF,TGTGCCAGCAGCCAAGTCGAGGGAGGATTCACTGAAGCTTTCTTT
TRBV7-9,15,-,once,TRBJ1-2,CASSSSGGAGDGYTF,TGTGCCAGCAGCTCCTCGGGAGGGGCCGGTGACGGCTACACCTTC
TRBV5-4,16,TRBD2,once,TRBJ2-1,CASSPGTSGGVREQFF,TGTGCCAGCAGCCCGGGGACTAGCGGGGGGGTCAGAGAGCAGTTCTTC
TRBV7-9,17,-,-,TRBJ1-2,CASSHNLGQSSNYGYTF,TGTGCCAGCAGCCATAACCTCGGACAGTCTTCTAACTATGGCTACACCTTC
TRBV21-1,13,-,-,TRBJ1-2,CASSHWGVRGYTF,TGTGCCAGCAGTCACTGGGGGGTTCGAGGCTACACCTTC
TRBV29-1,13,-,-,TRBJ1-4,CSVKGQGQEKLFF,TGCAGCGTTAAGGGGCAGGGCCAGGAAAAACTGTTTTTT
TRBV7-2,16,TRBD1,few,TRBJ1-1,CASSYPRDSMNTEAFF,TGTGCCAGCAGCTACCCCCGGGACAGCATGAACACTGAAGCTTTCTTT
TRBV7-3,14,TRBD1,-,TRBJ1-2,CASSLGDRAYGYTF,TGTGCCAGCAGCTTAGGGGACAGGGCCTATGGCTACACCTTC
TRBV24-1,18,TRBD2,-,TRBJ2-1,CATSGSPGQREAYNEQFF,TGTGCCACCAGTGGCTCCCCCGGGCAGCGGGAGGCCTACAATGAGCAGTTCTTC
TRBV11-3,15,-,-,TRBJ1-1,CASSYTRNSNTEAFF,TGTGCCAGCAGCTACACCCGGAATAGCAACACTGAAGCTTTCTTT
TRBV5-1,16,TRBD2,-,TRBJ2-3,CASSLGGTRFGDTQYF,TGCGCCAGCAGCTTGGGAGGGACTAGATTTGGAGATACGCAGTATTTT
TRBV6-5,13,-,once,TRBJ2-7,CASSYGGIREQYF,TGTGCCAGCAGTTACGGCGGAATCCGCGAGCAGTACTTC
TRBV6-5,14,TRBD1,-,TRBJ1-5,CASSYATGLQPQHF,TGTGCCAGCAGTTACGCGACAGGGTTACAGCCCCAGCATTTT
TRBV7-9,16,TRBD1,few,TRBJ2-1,CASSPNQGVAYNEQFF,TGTGCCAGCAGCCCCAATCAGGGGGTTGCCTACAATGAGCAGTTCTTC
TRBV28,12,-,-,TRBJ2-5,CASGWGVETQYF,TGTGCCAGCGGGTGGGGAGTAGAGACCCAGTACTTC
TRBV5-8,17,TRBD2,-,TRBJ2-1,CASSLDGSAGVYNEQFF,TGTGCCAGCAGCTTGGATGGATCAGCGGGAGTGTACAATGAGCAGTTCTTC
TRBV5-1,14,TRBD2,-,TRBJ2-5,CASSLGGSQETQYF,TGCGCCAGCAGCTTGGGCGGGAGCCAAGAGACCCAGTACTTC
TRBV7-9,15,-,-,TRBJ1-1,CASSLVRSLGIEAFF,TGTGCCAGCAGCTTAGTTCGAAGCTTGGGCATCGAAGCTTTCTTT
TRBV25-1,14,TRBD2,-,TRBJ2-3,CASSECASGCTQYF,TGTGCCAGCAGTGAATGTGCTAGCGGTTGTACGCAGTATTTT
TRBV5-1,15,TRBD1,-,TRBJ2-1,CASSLWDRSFDEQFF,TGCGCCAGCAGCTTGTGGGACAGGAGTTTCGATGAGCAGTTCTTC
TRBV18,14,TRBD1,-,TRBJ1-2,CASSHLQGNYGYTF,TGTGCCAGCTCACACTTACAGGGGAACTATGGCTACACCTTC
TRBV7-3,15,-,many,TRBJ2-5,CASSFGGQFQETQYF,TGTGCCAGCAGCTTCGGAGGACAGTTCCAAGAGACCCAGTACTTC
TRBV29-1,12,-,-,TRBJ1-1,CSVTQSNTEAFF,TGCAGCGTGACACAGTCGAACACTGAAGCTTTCTTT
TRBV3-1/TRBV3-2,13,TRBD1,few,TRBJ1-2,CASDRVRNYGYTF,TGTGCCAGCGACAGGGTAAGGAACTATGGCTACACCTTC
TRBV7-2,14,-,-,TRBJ2-1,CASSLMGLNNEQFF,TGTGCCAGCAGCTTAATGGGGCTAAACAATGAGCAGTTCTTC